The clone carrying this T cell receptor (beta chain) has only a few counts. No antigen is known for it. The data were obtained in a study of radiation and T cells in renal cell carcinoma. About the research overall: Nephrectomy followed 15 Gy stereotactic body radiation by 4 weeks. Study results and caveats: Top tumor clonotypes rose in blood 2 weeks post-radiation, then contracted.

The time point denotes: baseline pretreatment blood. The treatment is: 15 Gy SBRT to primary tumor, nephrectomy 4 weeks later. Radiation-treated patients gave blood at baseline, week 2 and week 4. Assay used: immunoSEQ multiplex PCR; TCRdb lists only in-frame clones, some missing. The table includes more than 95,000 clones, approximately 80% detected once. CDR3 size: 17 residues. V lost 3 bases and J 4 bases, leaving 21 bases between the germline ends. From germline, CDR1 is PRHDT and CDR2 FYEKMQ (reference sequence). This specimen consisted of blood, obtained from a patient whose treatment included radiotherapy and nephrectomy. The source is a woman aged 60-75 years with renal cell carcinoma. This chain joins TRBV13 and TRBJ1-1; TRBD1 is a possible D gene (5 bases). The chain's CDR3 is CASSLLGENHLGTEAFF. CDR3 nucleotide sequence: TGTGCCAGCAGCTTGTTGGGGGAGAATCACCTGGGCACTGAAGCTTTCTTT.